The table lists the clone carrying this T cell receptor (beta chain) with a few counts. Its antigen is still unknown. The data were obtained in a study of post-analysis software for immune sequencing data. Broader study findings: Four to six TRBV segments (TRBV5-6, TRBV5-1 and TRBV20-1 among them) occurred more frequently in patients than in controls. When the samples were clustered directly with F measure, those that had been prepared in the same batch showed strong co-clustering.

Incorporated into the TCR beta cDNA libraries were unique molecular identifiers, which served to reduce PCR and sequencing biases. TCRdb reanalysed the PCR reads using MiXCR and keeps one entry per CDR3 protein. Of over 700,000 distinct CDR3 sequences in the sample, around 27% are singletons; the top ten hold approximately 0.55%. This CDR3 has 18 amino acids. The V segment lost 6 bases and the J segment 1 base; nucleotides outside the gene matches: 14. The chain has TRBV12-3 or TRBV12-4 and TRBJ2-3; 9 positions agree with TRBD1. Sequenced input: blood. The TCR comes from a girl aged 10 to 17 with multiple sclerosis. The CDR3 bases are TGTGCCAGCAGAAACAGGGGGCGAAGGCTTCGAGGCACAGATACGCAGTATTTT. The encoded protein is CASRNRGRRLRGTDTQYF.